Following are 22 T cell receptor beta chains from one sample sequenced in a study of control samples from healthy donors and cancer patients. Clones were read by immunoSEQ multiplex PCR, and TCRdb kept only the in-frame ones, dropping some. The sample includes about 110,000 clones, 90% of them seen just once. Sequenced input: blood. The receptors were gathered from a human donor in good health. The donor label of this sample is uncertain.

The rearrangement links TRBV7-9 to TRBJ1-2; no clear D gene. CDR1 and CDR2 (germline): SEHNR, FQNEAQ (reference sequence). CDR3 length: 13 amino acids. Trimming took 5 bases from V and 2 from J, leaving 9 bases between them. The CDR3, as DNA: TGTGCCAGCAGCCTGGCAGACAACTATGGCTACACCTTC. It is translated as CASSLADNYGYTF.

This chain joins TRBV18 and TRBJ1-5; D is perhaps TRBD1 (6 bases). Trimming pared 2 bases from V and 9 bases from J, leaving 17 bases between. This CDR3 is 15 amino acids long. Germline V lookup: CDR1 KGHSH, CDR2 LQKENI. The CDR3 coding sequence is TGTGCCAGCTCACCATTAGGACAGAGCATTCGGCCCCAGCATTTT. Translating gives CASSPLGQSIRPQHF.

This clone occurred once. The rearrangement joins TRBV21-1 to TRBJ1-2. TRBV21-1 is a recognized pseudogene. The CDR3 totals 15 residues. The DNA of the CDR3 is TGTGCCAGCAGCTTTCGGGGGGGGAGGAACTATGGCTACACCTTC. Amino acid sequence: CASSFRGGRNYGYTF.

This chain joins TRBV5-1 and TRBJ2-5; D is undetermined. This CDR3 spans 15 amino acids. Trimming took 4 bases from V and 5 from J, leaving 18 bases between them. CDR1 SGHRS and CDR2 YFSETQ come from the germline V gene. For the CDR3, the DNA is TGCGCCAGCAGCAGAGACGTGCGCGCTGGGGAGACCCAGTACTTC. Translation: CASSRDVRAGETQYF.

In regard to this clone: This sample includes further DNA sequences coding for the same CDR3. The chain has TRBV2 and TRBJ1-1, with D uncertain. V shed 1 base and J shed 1 base, with 4 bases lying between them. The V gene's germline CDR1 is SNHLY and CDR2 FYNNEI. The CDR3 length is 13 residues. In DNA form, the CDR3 reads TGTGCCAGCAGTGAAGGGGAGAACACTGAAGCTTTCTTT. As protein: CASSEGENTEAFF.

V and J are TRBV30 and TRBJ1-6; 7 bases map to TRBD1. The CDR3 length is 15 residues. CDR1 GTSNPN and CDR2 SVGIG come from the germline V gene (reference sequence). J lost 7 bases, V lost 1 base, and 7 bases had no gene match. Written as DNA, the CDR3 is TGTGCCTGGAGTGGACAGGGCGGGTCGAATTCACCCCTCCACTTT. Its translation: CAWSGQGGSNSPLHF.

The V gene is TRBV21-1, the J gene TRBJ2-3; the listed D gene, TRBD2, was not tested against the DNA. TRBV21-1 is a documented pseudogene. The CDR3 totals 17 residues. This CDR3 reads CASSKALRVAVTDTQYF. The CDR3 DNA follows: TGTGCCAGCAGCAAAGCGCTAAGGGTAGCGGTCACAGATACGCAGTATTTT.

This chain links TRBV10-3 with TRBJ1-1; 8 positions match TRBD1. With V trimmed by 0 bases and J by 3 bases, 3 bases remained unmatched. CDR1 is ENHRY and CDR2 is SYGVKD in the germline V gene. The CDR3 sequence is 15 residues long. The CDR3 DNA is TGTGCCATCAGTGAGTCGCAGGGGGCTTACACTGAAGCTTTCTTT. Translation: CAISESQGAYTEAFF.

The chain is built from TRBV2 and TRBJ1-5, with D possibly matching TRBD1 (6 bases). Trimming pared 6 bases from V and 2 bases from J, leaving 17 bases between. CDR1 SNHLY and CDR2 FYNNEI come from the germline V gene. This CDR3 comprises 16 residues. CDR3 residues: CASSTPQGYGNQPQHF. CDR3 coding DNA: TGTGCCAGCAGCACTCCACAGGGTTATGGCAATCAGCCCCAGCATTTT.

J is TRBJ2-2 and V is TRBV21-1; the D call in the table, TRBD1, was not verified against the DNA. TRBV21-1 is shown as a pseudogene. The CDR3 covers 18 residues. DNA of the CDR3: TGTGCCAGCAGCAAAGCAAACGGCAGGGGGCACGACACCGGGGAGCTGTTTTTT. This gives the protein CASSKANGRGHDTGELFF.

In its sample, this clone was seen a few times. The V and J genes are TRBV19 and TRBJ1-3, with D unclear. Germline V CDR1 and CDR2: LNHDA, SQIVND (reference sequence). The ends were cut back, 4 bases at V and 1 base at J, with 14 bases in the middle. The CDR3 sequence is 16 residues long. CDR3 in amino acids: CASSNSLGNSGNTIYF. CDR3 DNA sequence: TGTGCCAGTAGTAACTCCCTTGGGAATTCTGGAAACACCATATATTTT.

This clone has more than one count but fewer than ten. CDR3 in amino acids: CASSYGGGEQYV. In DNA, the CDR3 is TGTGCCAGCAGTTACGGGGGGGGCGAGCAGTACGTC. This chain links TRBV6-2 or TRBV6-3 with TRBJ2-7, with 7 nucleotides matching TRBD2. The length of the CDR3 is 12 residues. J gave up 6 bases and V 2 bases, and 1 base lay outside the gene matches. CDR1 and CDR2 (germline): MNHEY, SVGEGT.

This clone was observed a handful of times. The chain combines TRBV28 with TRBJ1-3; D not resolved. The CDR3 consists of 13 residues. Germline V gives CDR1 MDHEN, CDR2 SYDVKM. Trimming cost V 6 bases and J 1 base, with 7 bases left between them. The CDR3 loop reads CASRVFSGNTIYF. The CDR3 nucleotides read TGTGCCAGCAGAGTATTTTCTGGAAACACCATATATTTT.

The V and J genes are TRBV7-9 and TRBJ2-2; a possible D gene is TRBD1 (5 bases). The germline gives CDR1 SEHNR, CDR2 FQNEAQ (reference sequence). CDR3 size: 14 residues. Trimming shortened V by 4 bases and J by 0 bases, and 6 bases separated the two germline ends. CDR3 sequence (DNA): TGTGCCAGCAGCTCCAGGGCGAACACCGGGGAGCTGTTTTTT. This gives the protein CASSSRANTGELFF.

The V and J genes are TRBV5-6 and TRBJ1-2; no reliable D call. V gave up 2 bases and J gave up 0 bases, with 5 bases separating them. There are 13 residues in the CDR3. The germline CDR1 and CDR2 sequences are SGHDT and YYEEEE. The CDR3 is CASSFGPNYGYTF. The CDR3 DNA sequence: TGTGCCAGCAGCTTCGGACCTAACTATGGCTACACCTTC.

The chain has TRBV5-1 and TRBJ2-2; 7 bases match TRBD1. Germline lookup yields CDR1 SGHRS and CDR2 YFSETQ. Losses at the gene ends were 4 bases for V and 4 bases for J; bases not matched to a gene: 13. The CDR3 contains 17 residues. CDR3 nucleotides: TGCGCCAGCAGCGTAACAGCGAGACAGGGATCCACCGGGGAGCTGTTTTTT. This sequence encodes CASSVTARQGSTGELFF.

The gene calls are TRBV5-1 and TRBJ1-1, with D possibly TRBD1 on 6 matching bases. Germline values: CDR1 SGHRS, CDR2 YFSETQ. V was trimmed by 3 bases and J by 5 bases, leaving 20 bases between them. The CDR3 spans 16 residues. The CDR3 sequence is CASSSYHRGRGTEAFF. In nucleotides, the CDR3 is TGCGCCAGCAGCTCGTACCACCGGGGGCGGGGGACTGAAGCTTTCTTT.

This clone was seen once. The identical CDR3 is also encoded by other nucleotide sequences in the sample. V usage is TRBV11-2 and J usage is TRBJ1-5; D unresolved. Germline V lookup: CDR1 SGHAT, CDR2 FQNNGV. The CDR3 length is 13 residues. The V gene lost 4 bases and the J gene lost 0 bases, with 4 bases spanning the gap. The CDR3 DNA follows: TGTGCCAGCAGCTCAAATAGCAATCAGCCCCAGCATTTT. Translating gives CASSSNSNQPQHF.

The chain employs TRBV6-5 and TRBJ1-3; D uncertain. The CDR3 covers 13 residues. Trimming took off 6 bases at V and 4 bases at J, with 10 bases between the two ends. Germline CDR1 is MNHEY and CDR2 is SVGAGI. The chain's CDR3 is CASSPDGGNTIYF. CDR3 DNA sequence: TGTGCCAGCAGCCCCGACGGCGGAAACACCATATATTTT.

This clone has only one observation. V is TRBV11-2 and J is TRBJ2-5; 9 bases map to TRBD1. J lost 6 bases, V lost 4 bases, and 6 bases had no gene match. This CDR3 comprises 14 residues. Looked up from germline, CDR1 is SGHAT and CDR2 is FQNNGV. CDR3: CASSSGTGRQTQYF. The CDR3 nucleotides are TGTGCCAGCAGCTCCGGGACAGGGAGGCAGACCCAGTACTTC.

This chain links TRBV6-5 with TRBJ2-1; D is perhaps TRBD1 (7 bases). CDR3 length equals 15 residues. Germline values: CDR1 MNHEY, CDR2 SVGAGI. V lost 6 bases, J lost 7 bases, and 19 bases lay in between. The CDR3 DNA follows: TGTGCCAGCAGACGCCAGGGGGGCGAGGGGAATGAGCAGTTCTTC. It yields the protein CASRRQGGEGNEQFF.

The CDR3 is CASSEDSLGGNTIYF. CDR3 nucleotide sequence: TGTGCCAGCAGTGAAGATAGCCTGGGAGGAAACACCATATATTTT. J is TRBJ1-3 and V is TRBV6-1; D gene ambiguous. CDR3 length equals 15 residues. Trimming cost V 1 base and J 4 bases, with 11 bases left between them. The germline CDR1 and CDR2 sequences are MNHNS and SASEGT.